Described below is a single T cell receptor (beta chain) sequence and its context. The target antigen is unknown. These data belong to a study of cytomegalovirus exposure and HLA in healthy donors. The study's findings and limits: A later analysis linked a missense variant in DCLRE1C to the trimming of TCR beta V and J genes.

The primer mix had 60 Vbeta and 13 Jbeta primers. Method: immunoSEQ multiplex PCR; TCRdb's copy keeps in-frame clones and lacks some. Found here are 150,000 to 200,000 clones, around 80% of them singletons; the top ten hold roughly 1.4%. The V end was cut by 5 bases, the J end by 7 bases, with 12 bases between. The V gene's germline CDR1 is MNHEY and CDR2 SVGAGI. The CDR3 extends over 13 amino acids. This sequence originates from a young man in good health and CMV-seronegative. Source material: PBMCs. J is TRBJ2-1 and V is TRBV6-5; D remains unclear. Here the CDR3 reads CASSVFRGNEQFF. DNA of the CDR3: TGTGCCAGCAGTGTCTTTAGAGGTAATGAGCAGTTCTTC.